The 20 T cell receptor beta chains listed next were all sequenced from one sample in a study of vaccination effects on CD4 cells after COVID-19. Measured with immunoSEQ multiplex PCR; TCRdb has only the in-frame clones, and not every one. The data hold tens of thousands of clones, with about four fifths observed a single time. Prior to sequencing, the ViraFEST assay stimulated PBMC with viral peptide pools, which expanded the antigen-specific CD4+ T cells. It was after around eleven days of culture that CD4+ T cells were isolated. Nucleocapsid antibodies stayed negative before and after vaccination, showing no earlier SARS-CoV-2 infection. Antigens for these TCRs are unknown. Here the sequenced sample was CD4+ T cells from PBMCs cultured with HCoV-OC43 spike peptides, taken before COVID-19 vaccination. Subset denoted: HCoV-OC43 spike overlapping peptide pool stimulation. These receptors all come from a human donor who received a COVID-19 vaccine.

This clone has more than one count but fewer than ten. The chain links TRBV10-3 to TRBJ2-1, with 15 bases matching TRBD2. Germline-derived CDR1 and CDR2 are ENHRY and SYGVKD. Losses at the gene ends were 5 bases for V and 5 bases for J; bases not matched to a gene: 10. The CDR3 is 18 residues long. The CDR3 DNA sequence: TGTGCCATCAGTCGAGGACTAGCGGGGGGGGAACCAAACAATGAGCAGTTCTTC. Translating gives CAISRGLAGGEPNNEQFF.

CDR3 in DNA: TGTGCCAGCAGCTTCGGTCTTGGTGGCGGCACAGATACGCAGTATTTT. Its translation is CASSFGLGGGTDTQYF. This chain connects TRBV7-9 to TRBJ2-3; D ambiguous. The germline V gene has CDR1 SEHNR and CDR2 FQNEAQ (reference sequence). The ends were cut back, 3 bases at V and 1 base at J, with 14 bases in the middle. The CDR3 is made up of 16 amino acids.

V usage is TRBV7-3 and J usage is TRBJ1-1; no reliable D call. V dropped 3 bases and J dropped 5 bases, with 13 bases sitting between them. Germline CDR1 is SGHTA and CDR2 is FQGTGA. The CDR3 extends over 14 amino acids. CDR3 bases: TGTGCCAGCAGCTTCCTAGGATCCTCAACTGAAGCTTTCTTT. Its protein is CASSFLGSSTEAFF. Full variable domain (remainder filled in from reference TRBV7-3 and TRBJ1-1): GAGVSQTPSNKVTEKGKYVELRCDPISGHTALYWYRQSLGQGPEFLIYFQGTGAADDSGLPNDRFFAVRPEGSVSTLKIQRTERGDSAVYLCASSFLGSSTEAFFGQGTRLTVV.

V is TRBV3-1 (or the pseudogene TRBV3-2) and J is TRBJ1-3; TRBD1 aligns across 7 bases. The CDR3 sequence is 14 residues long. V lost 5 bases to trimming and J lost 7 bases; unmatched junction nucleotides: 8. CDR1 and CDR2 (germline): LGHDT, YNNKEL (reference sequence). CDR3 sequence reads: CASSYDRVGNTIYF. The CDR3, as DNA: TGTGCCAGCAGCTATGACAGGGTAGGGAACACCATATATTTT.

This chain uses TRBV28 with TRBJ1-2, with D possibly being TRBD1 (5 bases). The V and J ends lost 1 base and 5 bases respectively, with 11 bases between them. This CDR3 is built from 14 residues. Germline V gene data show CDR1 as MDHEN and CDR2 as SYDVKM. This CDR3 reads CASSLYQGKYGYTF. CDR3 sequence (DNA): TGTGCCAGCAGTTTATACCAGGGAAAATATGGCTACACCTTC.

This clone appeared a few times. The chain carries TRBV9 and TRBJ1-1; 7 bases are shared with TRBD1. CDR3 length equals 15 residues. Germline V CDR1 and CDR2: SGDLS, YYNGEE. Germline trimming cut 4 bases from V and 3 bases from J; bases unmatched to any gene: 9. The CDR3 DNA follows: TGTGCCAGCAGCCTCCGGGACAGCAGATACACTGAAGCTTTCTTT. As protein: CASSLRDSRYTEAFF.

J is TRBJ1-3 and V is TRBV30; a weak D match, TRBD1 (5 bases). Germline V gene sequence: CDR1 GTSNPN, CDR2 SVGIG (reference sequence). V lost 3 bases, J lost 1 base, and 7 bases lay in between. This CDR3 region has 13 residues. The CDR3, as DNA: TGTGCCTGGAGCAGGGATTCTGGAAACACCATATATTTT. It encodes CAWSRDSGNTIYF.

The chain has TRBV18 and TRBJ1-1; the match to TRBD1 covers 7 bases. With V trimmed by 4 bases and J by 1 base, 3 bases remained unmatched. In germline, CDR1 is KGHSH, CDR2 LQKENI. The CDR3 is made up of 14 amino acids. The CDR3 sequence: CASSLRQGNTEAFF. CDR3 DNA: TGTGCCAGCTCACTGAGACAGGGGAACACTGAAGCTTTCTTT.

This clone appeared once. The V call is TRBV19, the J call TRBJ1-5; TRBD1 matches at 12 bases. Trimming removed 6 bases from V and 4 bases from J; junction bases left unmatched: 7. The CDR3 loop spans 16 amino acids. From germline, CDR1 is LNHDA and CDR2 SQIVND (reference sequence). Here the CDR3 reads CASSEGQGAGNQPQHF. In nucleotides, the CDR3 is TGTGCCAGTAGCGAGGGACAGGGGGCGGGAAATCAGCCCCAGCATTTT.

The chain uses TRBV11-2 and TRBJ2-1; D remains unclear. The germline V and J ends were trimmed by 4 bases and 2 bases, with 15 bases remaining between them. From germline, CDR1 is SGHAT and CDR2 FQNNGV. This CDR3 comprises 16 residues. CDR3 nucleotides: TGTGCCAGCAGCTCGAATCCCACCCTCACCTACAATGAGCAGTTCTTC. Protein: CASSSNPTLTYNEQFF.

CDR3 coding DNA: TGTGCCACCAGCAGACTACGGGGGGCAACAGATACGCAGTATTTT. Residues: CATSRLRGATDTQYF. The chain joins TRBV15 to TRBJ2-3, with D tentatively TRBD2 (7 bases). V lost 2 bases, J lost 3 bases, and 12 bases lay in between. Germline values: CDR1 LNHNV, CDR2 YYDKDF (reference sequence). The CDR3 is 15 residues long.

J is TRBJ2-7 and V is TRBV5-4; D is undetermined. The CDR3 contains 14 residues. Trimming cost V 4 bases and J 3 bases, with 14 bases left between them. Germline CDR1 SGHNT, CDR2 YYREEE (reference sequence). CDR3 nucleotides: TGTGCCAGCAGCAGAGAAGGATTCCTCTACGAGCAGTACGTC. It translates to CASSREGFLYEQYV.

V usage is TRBV11-1 and J usage is TRBJ2-5, with D unresolved. The CDR3 spans 12 residues. V lost 5 bases and J lost 2, with 6 bases in between. CDR1 and CDR2 from the germline V gene are SGHAT and FQDESV (reference sequence). The CDR3: CASSRQQETQYF. Written as DNA, the CDR3 is TGTGCCAGCAGCCGGCAACAAGAGACCCAGTACTTC.

This clone was counted a few times. The chain links TRBV5-8 to TRBJ1-1, with a tentative D call TRBD1 (6 bases). The CDR3 consists of 15 residues. Germline CDR1 and CDR2: SGHTS and YDEGEE. Deletions cut 7 bases from V and 1 base from J, with 17 bases between. The CDR3 region has the DNA TGTGCCAGCCCGGGAGAAGAGGGGGGGAACACTGAAGCTTTCTTT. Amino acids: CASPGEEGGNTEAFF.

This chain links TRBV5-6 with TRBJ2-1; possibly TRBD1 for D (5 bases). CDR1 SGHDT and CDR2 YYEEEE come from the germline V gene. The length of the CDR3 is 14 residues. V lost 2 bases to trimming and J lost 10 bases, with 16 bases between them. CDR3 sequence reads: CASSLASWTREQFF. Written as DNA, the CDR3 is TGTGCCAGCAGCTTAGCATCGTGGACAAGAGAGCAGTTCTTC.

This clone was counted between two and nine times. The rearrangement uses TRBV6-5 and TRBJ2-7; D gene uncertain. Germline V gene data show CDR1 as MNHEY and CDR2 as SVGAGI. CDR3 length equals 14 residues. Deletions cut 5 bases from V and 0 bases from J, with 11 bases between. The CDR3 region is CASSSGVSSYEQYV. Here the CDR3 DNA reads TGTGCCAGCAGTAGTGGAGTTAGCTCCTACGAGCAGTACGTC.

This rearrangement joins TRBV10-2 to TRBJ1-5; no clear D gene. The CDR3 spans 14 residues. Trimming removed 0 bases from V and 3 bases from J, with 6 bases in between. Looked up from germline, CDR1 is WSHSY and CDR2 is SAAADI. CDR3 sequence: CASSESTPNQPQHF. The CDR3 DNA is TGCGCCAGCAGTGAGTCGACACCCAATCAGCCCCAGCATTTT.

The J gene is TRBJ1-2, the V gene TRBV4-1; D gene ambiguous. The CDR3 extends over 13 amino acids. The ends were cut back, 3 bases at V and 4 bases at J, with 9 bases in the middle. Germline lookup yields CDR1 MGHRA and CDR2 YSYEKL. The CDR3 DNA reads TGCGCCAGCAGCCAGGACGGGTCCTATGGCTACACCTTC. Amino acids: CASSQDGSYGYTF.

The rearrangement links TRBV9 to TRBJ1-1; D not certain. The CDR3 extends over 13 amino acids. V lost 0 bases and J 5 bases, leaving 8 bases between the germline ends. Germline CDR1 and CDR2: SGDLS and YYNGEE. CDR3 region: CASSVEVGTEAFF. The CDR3 bases are TGTGCCAGCAGCGTAGAGGTGGGGACTGAAGCTTTCTTT.

The chain uses TRBV3-1 (or the pseudogene TRBV3-2) and TRBJ1-1; 8 nucleotides align to TRBD1. CDR3 length: 15 residues. CDR1 is LGHDT, CDR2 YNNKEL, per germline (reference sequence). J gave up 5 bases and V 0 bases, and 5 bases lay outside the gene matches. Here the CDR3 reads CASSQDKQGGTEAFF. The CDR3 region has the DNA TGTGCCAGCAGCCAAGACAAACAGGGGGGGACTGAAGCTTTCTTT.